What follows is one TCR beta chain and its context. A junction end diverges from the germline sequence, so it may reflect a read error. This sample is drawn from a study of tumor-infiltrating lymphocytes in primary liver carcinoma. Priming with a constant-region primer yielded TCR beta cDNA from 400 to 550 ng total RNA. ARM-PCR, slightly modified, supplied the TCR beta libraries through three nested multiplex PCR rounds. Running 9 to 11 cycles apiece, the first two PCR rounds relied on TRBV1-TRBV30 forward primers together with a C-beta reverse primer. TCRdb itself ran the multiplex PCR reads through MiXCR, one entry per CDR3 protein. The sample has 70,000 to 85,000 distinct CDR3 sequences; 71% are singletons. The CDR3 totals 15 residues. CDR1 SGHNT and CDR2 YENEEA come from the germline V gene. Co-extracting RNA and DNA was done with about 20-34 mg of unsorted bulk tissue as input. Patients' primary liver carcinoma was surgically resected.

What was sequenced was liver tumor tissue from sampling region 4. This sample's subset: tumor region T4, right-lateral pole. The sequence was obtained from a woman aged 60 to 75 with primary liver carcinoma and hepatitis B virus infection. This rearrangement joins TRBV11-3 to TRBJ2-3; tentatively, D is TRBD2 (5 bases). The CDR3 reads CTSSLVPGGTNTQYF. CDR3 nucleotide sequence: TGCACCAGCAGCTTAGTGCCAGGAGGCACAAATACGCAGTATTTT.